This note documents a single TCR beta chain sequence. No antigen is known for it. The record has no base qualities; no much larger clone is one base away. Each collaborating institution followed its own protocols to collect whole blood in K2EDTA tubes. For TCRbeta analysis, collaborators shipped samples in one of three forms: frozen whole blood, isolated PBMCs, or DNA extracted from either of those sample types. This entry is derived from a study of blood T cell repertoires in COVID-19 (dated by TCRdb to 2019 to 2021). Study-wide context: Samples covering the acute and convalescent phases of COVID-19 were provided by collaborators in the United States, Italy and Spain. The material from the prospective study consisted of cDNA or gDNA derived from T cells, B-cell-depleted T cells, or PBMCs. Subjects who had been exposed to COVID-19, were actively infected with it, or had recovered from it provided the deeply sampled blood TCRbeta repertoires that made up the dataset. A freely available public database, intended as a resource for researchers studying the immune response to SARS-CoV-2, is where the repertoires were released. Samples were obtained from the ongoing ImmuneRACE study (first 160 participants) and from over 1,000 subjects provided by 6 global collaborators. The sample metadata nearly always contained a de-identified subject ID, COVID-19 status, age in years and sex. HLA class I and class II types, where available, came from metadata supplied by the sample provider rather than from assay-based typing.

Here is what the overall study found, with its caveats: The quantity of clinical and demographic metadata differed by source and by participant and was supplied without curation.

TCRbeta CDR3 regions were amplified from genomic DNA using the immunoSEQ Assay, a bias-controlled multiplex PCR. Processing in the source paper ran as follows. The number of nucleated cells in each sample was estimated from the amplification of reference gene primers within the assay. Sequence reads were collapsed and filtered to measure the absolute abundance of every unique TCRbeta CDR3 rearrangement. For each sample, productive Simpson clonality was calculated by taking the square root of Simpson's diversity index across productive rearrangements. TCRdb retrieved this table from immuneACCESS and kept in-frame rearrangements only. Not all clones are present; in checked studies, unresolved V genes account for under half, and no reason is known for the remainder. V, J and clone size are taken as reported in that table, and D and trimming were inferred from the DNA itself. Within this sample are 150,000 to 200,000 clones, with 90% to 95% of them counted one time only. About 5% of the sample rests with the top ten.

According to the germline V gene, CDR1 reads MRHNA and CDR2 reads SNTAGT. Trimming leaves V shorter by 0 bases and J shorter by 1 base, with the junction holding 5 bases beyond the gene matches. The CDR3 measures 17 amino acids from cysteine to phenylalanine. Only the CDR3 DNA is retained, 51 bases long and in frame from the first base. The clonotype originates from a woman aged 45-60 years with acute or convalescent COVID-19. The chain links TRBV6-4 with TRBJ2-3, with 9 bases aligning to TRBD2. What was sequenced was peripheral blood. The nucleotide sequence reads TGTGCCAGCAGTGACTCCGGGCTAGCGGGGCGCACAGATACGCAGTATTTT. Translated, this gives CASSDSGLAGRTDTQYF.